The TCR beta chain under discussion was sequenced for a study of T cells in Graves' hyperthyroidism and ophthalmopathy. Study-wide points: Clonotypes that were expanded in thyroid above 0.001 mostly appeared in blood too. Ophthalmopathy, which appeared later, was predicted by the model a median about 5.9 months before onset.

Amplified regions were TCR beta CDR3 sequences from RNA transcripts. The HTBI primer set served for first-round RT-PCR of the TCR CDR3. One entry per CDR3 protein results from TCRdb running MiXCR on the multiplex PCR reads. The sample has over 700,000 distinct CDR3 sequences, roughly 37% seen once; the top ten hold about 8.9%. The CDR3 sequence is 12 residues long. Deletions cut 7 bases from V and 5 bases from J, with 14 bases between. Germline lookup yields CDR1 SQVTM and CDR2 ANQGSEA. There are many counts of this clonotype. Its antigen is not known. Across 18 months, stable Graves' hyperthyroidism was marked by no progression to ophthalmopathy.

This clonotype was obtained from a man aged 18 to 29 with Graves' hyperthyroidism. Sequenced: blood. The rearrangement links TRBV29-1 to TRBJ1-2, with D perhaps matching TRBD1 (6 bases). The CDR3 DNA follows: TGCAGCGGGGGACACCGTCATTATGGCTACACCTTC. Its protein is CSGGHRHYGYTF. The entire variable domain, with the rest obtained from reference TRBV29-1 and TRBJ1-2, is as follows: SAVISQKPSRDICQRGTSLTIQCQVDSQVTMMFWYRQQPGQSLTLIATANQGSEATYESGFVIDKFPISRPNLTFSTLTVSNMSPEDSSIYLCSGGHRHYGYTFGSGTRLTVV.